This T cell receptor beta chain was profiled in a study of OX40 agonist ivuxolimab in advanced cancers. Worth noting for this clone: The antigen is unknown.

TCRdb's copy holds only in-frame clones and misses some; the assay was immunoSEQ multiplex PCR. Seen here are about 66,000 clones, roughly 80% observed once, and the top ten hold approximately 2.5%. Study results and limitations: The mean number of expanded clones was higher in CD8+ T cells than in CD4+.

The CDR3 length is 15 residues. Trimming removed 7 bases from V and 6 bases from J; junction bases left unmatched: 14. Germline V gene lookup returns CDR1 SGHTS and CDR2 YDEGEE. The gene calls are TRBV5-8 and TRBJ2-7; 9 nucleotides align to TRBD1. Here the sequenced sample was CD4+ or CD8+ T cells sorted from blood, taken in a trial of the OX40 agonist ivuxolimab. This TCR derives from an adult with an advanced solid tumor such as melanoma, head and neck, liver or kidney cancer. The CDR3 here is CASDTGTGYSGEQYF. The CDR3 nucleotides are TGTGCCAGCGATACCGGGACAGGGTATTCTGGCGAGCAGTACTTC.